The 19 T cell receptor beta chains listed next were all sequenced from one sample in a study of blood T cell repertoires in COVID-19. Here immunoSEQ multiplex PCR was the method, and the copy in TCRdb shows in-frame clones only, minus some. The sample lists around 88,000 clones, around 85% occurring once. Source material: peripheral blood. These receptors originate from a woman of 80 years or more with acute or convalescent COVID-19.

The rearrangement uses TRBV7-3 and TRBJ1-1; 8 bases fit TRBD1. Germline CDR1 SGHTA, CDR2 FQGTGA. The CDR3 has 14 amino acids. J gave up 3 bases and V 4 bases, and 4 bases lay outside the gene matches. The CDR3 is CASSSGGRHTEAFF. The CDR3, as DNA: TGTGCCAGCAGCTCAGGGGGCCGCCACACTGAAGCTTTCTTT.

This clone was counted a few times. The gene calls are TRBV13 and TRBJ1-1; D unresolved. Germline CDR1 PRHDT, CDR2 FYEKMQ (reference sequence). Trimming removed 5 bases from V and 11 bases from J, with 18 bases in between. The CDR3 consists of 13 residues. CDR3 DNA: TGTGCCAGCAGCGGTGGCGGGTTCTGGGCTGCTTTCTTT. This gives the protein CASSGGGFWAAFF. The variable domain in full, completed from reference TRBV13 and TRBJ1-1, reads AAGVIQSPRHLIKEKRETATLKCYPIPRHDTVYWYQQGPGQDPQFLISFYEKMQSDKGSIPDRFSAQQFSDYHSELNMSSLELGDSALYFCASSGGGFWAAFFGQGTRLTVV.

This chain joins TRBV6-1 and TRBJ2-1, with 9 bases identical to TRBD2. This CDR3 region has 15 residues. CDR1 and CDR2 from the germline V gene are MNHNS and SASEGT. V dropped 1 base and J dropped 6; count of bases not matched to a gene: 4. The CDR3 reads CASSEGSGGFNEQFF. CDR3 coding DNA: TGTGCCAGCAGTGAAGGTAGCGGGGGCTTCAATGAGCAGTTCTTC.

This chain uses TRBV1 with TRBJ2-1; the table's D gene call, TRBD2, was not cross checked with the DNA. TRBV1 is recorded as a pseudogene. The CDR3 has 14 amino acids. Here the CDR3 DNA reads TGCACCAGCTTCGGGGGACTAGTAAGCGGTGAGCAGTTCTTC. This sequence encodes CTSFGGLVSGEQFF.

The rearrangement uses TRBV28 and TRBJ1-5, with a weak D call TRBD1 (5 bases). Germline V gives CDR1 MDHEN, CDR2 SYDVKM. The CDR3 covers 13 residues. V lost 8 bases to trimming and J lost 2 bases, with 10 bases between them. CDR3: CASCQGGNQPQHF. CDR3 bases: TGTGCCAGCTGCCAGGGTGGCAATCAGCCCCAGCATTTT. The full variable domain, rest sourced from reference TRBV28 and TRBJ1-5, is DVKVTQSSRYLVKRTGEKVFLECVQDMDHENMFWYRQDPGLGLRLIYFSYDVKMKEKGDIPEGYSVSREKKERFSLILESASTNQTSMYLCASCQGGNQPQHFGDGTRLSIL.

V and J are TRBV2 and TRBJ2-5, with a weak D call TRBD1 (8 bases). V dropped 2 bases and J dropped 7 bases, with 17 bases sitting between them. Germline V gene lookup returns CDR1 SNHLY and CDR2 FYNNEI. The CDR3 runs to 15 residues. The CDR3 loop reads CASSERSGGGRTQYF. DNA for the CDR3: TGTGCCAGCAGTGAACGTTCAGGGGGCGGGAGGACCCAGTACTTC.

The rearrangement uses TRBV7-2 and TRBJ1-6; no clear D. V was clipped by 3 bases and J by 6 bases, with 3 bases between them. Looked up from germline, CDR1 is SGHTA and CDR2 is FQGNSA. This CDR3 region has 12 residues. Written as DNA, the CDR3 is TGTGCCAGCAGCTTCAGTAATTCACCCCTCCACTTT. Translation gives CASSFSNSPLHF.

This sequence joins TRBV10-3 and TRBJ2-5; tentatively, D is TRBD2 (5 bases). V lost 11 bases, J lost 1 base, and 14 bases lay in between. This CDR3 is 13 amino acids long. Looked up from germline, CDR1 is ENHRY and CDR2 is SYGVKD. CDR3 protein: CAVMSGSQETQYF. The CDR3 DNA reads as TGTGCCGTCATGTCTGGGAGCCAAGAGACCCAGTACTTC.

The chain joins TRBV7-9 to TRBJ1-2; TRBD1 matches 8 bases. This CDR3 is 15 amino acids long. CDR1 and CDR2 from the germline V gene are SEHNR and FQNEAQ (reference sequence). With 4 bases clipped from V and 1 base from J, the junction kept 5 bases outside the gene matches. CDR3 amino acids: CASSSGQAINYGYTF. Here the CDR3 DNA reads TGTGCCAGCAGCTCGGGACAGGCCATTAACTATGGCTACACCTTC. Drawing the rest from reference TRBV7-9 and TRBJ1-2, the complete variable domain is DTGVSQNPRHKITKRGQNVTFRCDPISEHNRLYWYRQTLGQGPEFLTYFQNEAQLEKSRLLSDRFSAERPKGSFSTLEIQRTEQGDSAMYLCASSSGQAINYGYTFGSGTRLTVV.

The chain recombines TRBV5-1 with TRBJ1-6, with 10 bases lining up with TRBD1. The V gene end was trimmed by 4 bases and the J gene end by 7 bases; junction bases not matched to a gene: 8. Germline CDR1 is SGHRS and CDR2 is YFSETQ. The CDR3 contains 16 residues. CDR3: CASSVRPGQGNSPLHF. The CDR3 DNA sequence: TGCGCCAGCAGCGTTCGACCGGGACAGGGGAATTCACCCCTCCACTTT.

V is TRBV11-2 and J is TRBJ2-5; TRBD2 is a possible D gene (5 bases). Per the germline V gene, CDR1 is SGHAT and CDR2 is FQNNGV. The CDR3 spans 15 residues. V was trimmed by 1 base and J by 1 base, leaving 10 bases between them. In nucleotides, the CDR3 is TGTGCCAGCAGCTTAGCGATGCGGGTCCAAGAGACCCAGTACTTC. Its protein is CASSLAMRVQETQYF.

This rearrangement joins TRBV7-2 to TRBJ2-1, with TRBD1 identical over 9 bases. Germline-derived CDR1 and CDR2 are SGHTA and FQGNSA. The CDR3 has 14 amino acids. V lost 3 bases, J lost 10 bases, and 7 bases stayed unmatched. In DNA form, the CDR3 reads TGTGCCAGCAGCTTCGCTAGGACAGGGGAGGAGCAGTTCTTC. Its protein product is CASSFARTGEEQFF.

The CDR3 is CATSGGDLSSETQYF. The CDR3 region has the DNA TGTGCCACCAGTGGCGGGGACTTAAGCTCCGAGACCCAGTACTTC. The chain links TRBV24-1 to TRBJ2-5; perhaps TRBD2 as D (6 bases). V was pared by 5 bases and J by 5 bases, with 17 bases between. CDR1 is KGHDR, CDR2 SFDVKD, per germline. The CDR3 totals 15 residues.

This clone was seen only a few times. The rearrangement joins TRBV6-5 to TRBJ1-6; no definite D call. The CDR3 runs to 16 residues. Germline values: CDR1 MNHEY, CDR2 SVGAGI. V lost 3 bases and J lost 0, with 9 bases in between. As DNA, the CDR3 is TGTGCCAGCAGTTATCGGTGGGCCTCCTATAATTCACCCCTCCACTTT. Residues: CASSYRWASYNSPLHF.

This chain joins TRBV2 and TRBJ2-5, with 10 positions matching TRBD2. Germline CDR1 reads SNHLY; CDR2 reads FYNNEI. The CDR3 runs 17 residues. The J segment lost 5 bases and the V segment lost 3 bases, leaving 12 bases of the junction unmatched. The CDR3, as DNA: TGTGCCAGCAGTGAGATTAGCGGGGGGCGTCGCGTTGAGACCCAGTACTTC. As protein: CASSEISGGRRVETQYF.

The chain is built from TRBV2 and TRBJ1-5, with a tentative D call TRBD1 (5 bases). Germline V CDR1 and CDR2: SNHLY, FYNNEI. This CDR3 has 15 amino acids. Trimming took 4 bases from V and 3 from J, leaving 13 bases between them. The CDR3: CASSASTANNQPQHF. The CDR3 bases are TGTGCCAGCAGTGCGTCGACAGCCAACAATCAGCCCCAGCATTTT.

The J gene is TRBJ2-7, the V gene TRBV15, with TRBD1 matching over 11 bases. Trimming at V came to 4 bases and at J to 3 bases, leaving 8 bases not matched to a gene. Germline V gene lookup returns CDR1 LNHNV and CDR2 YYDKDF (reference sequence). CDR3 size: 16 residues. The CDR3: CATSTGPGTGGYEQYF. CDR3 coding DNA: TGTGCCACCAGCACCGGGCCCGGGACAGGGGGCTACGAGCAGTACTTC. The whole variable domain, filled in from reference TRBV15 and TRBJ2-7, reads DAMVIQNPRYQVTQFGKPVTLSCSQTLNHNVMYWYQQKSSQAPKLLFHYYDKDFNNEADTPDNFQSRRPNTSFCFLDIRSPGLGDTAMYLCATSTGPGTGGYEQYFGPGTRLTVT.

About this clone itself: The sample holds other DNA sequences that translate to the same CDR3. CDR3 DNA sequence: TGTGCCAGCTCACCAGAGGAGACCCAGTACTTC. It encodes CASSPEETQYF. V gene TRBV18 combines with J gene TRBJ2-5; D gene ambiguous. The CDR3 is 11 amino acids. Trimming shortened V by 2 bases and J by 5 bases, and 3 bases separated the two germline ends. Germline V gene sequence: CDR1 KGHSH, CDR2 LQKENI.

The CDR3 loop is CASSGGTGVESGYTF. The CDR3 nucleotides are TGCGCCAGCAGCGGGGGGACAGGGGTGGAGAGTGGCTACACCTTC. V is TRBV5-1 and J is TRBJ1-2, with 10 bases that match TRBD1. Germline V gene lookup returns CDR1 SGHRS and CDR2 YFSETQ. V trimming: 4 bases; J trimming: 7 bases; junction bases outside the gene matches: 10. CDR3 length: 15 amino acids.